This TCR beta chain came from a study of molecular identifiers for immune sequencing clone quantification. Methods described previously were used for bulk TCR libraries, and listed TCR primers were applied. TCRdb re-derived calls from the PCR reads in MiXCR, one entry per CDR3 protein. The profile shows about 510,000 distinct CDR3 sequences, about 22% of them singletons. General study results and limits: Clonotypes topping 20 RNA copies carried over 97% of effector molecules but under 1% of naive ones. Reportedly, one cell's Jurkat TCR RNA was detected within 1,200,000 naive CD8 cells.

Construction of naive CD8 libraries employed about 20,000 to 1,100,000 sorted cells together with 10%, 30% or 50% RNA. V shed 1 base and J shed 4 bases, with 13 bases lying between them. The germline CDR1 and CDR2 sequences are MNHNY and SVGAGI (reference sequence). The CDR3 loop spans 15 amino acids. This clonotype was counted many times. Antigen specificity is unknown. The V and J genes are TRBV6-6 and TRBJ2-5, with unresolved D. Sequenced: naive CD8+ T cells from blood, with Jurkat cell RNA spiked in. The subset denotes: FACS-sorted CD8+CD4-CCR7+CD45RA+ naive T cells. The TCR comes from a human donor in good health. Some libraries in this study had Jurkat cell RNA spiked in. The CDR3 loop reads CASSYWPNPPETQYF. DNA of the CDR3: TGTGCCAGCAGTTACTGGCCGAACCCCCCAGAGACCCAGTACTTC.